This TCR beta chain stems from a study of T cell responses to AZD1222 COVID-19 vaccine. Data came from immunoSEQ multiplex PCR; TCRdb stores just in-frame clones and leaves some out. The sample yields under 120,000 clones, 90% to 95% seen once. Germline V CDR1 and CDR2: SSHAT, FNYEAQ (reference sequence). CDR3 size: 16 residues. In the case of this clone: Its specificity is unknown. At one of its ends the junction is not consistent with the germline gene, which may arise from a read error.

Study results and caveats: Vaccine-related CD4 TCRs covered spike, predominating at 160-218 and 743-854. Spike-specific TCR breadth and depth rose after two AZD1222 doses.

The sample consisted of peripheral blood, taken on day 0 of AZD1222 vaccination. The chain has TRBV7-7 and TRBJ2-1, with TRBD2 identical over 7 bases. The receptor's source is an adult in good health. The CDR3 DNA is TGTGCTAGCAGCTTAGCGATGGCGGGAGAGATGGATGAGCAGTTCTTC. This translates into CASSLAMAGEMDEQFF.